Presented here are 23 T cell receptor beta chains from one specimen sequenced in a study of early stage breast cancer tumors. Clones were read by immunoSEQ multiplex PCR, and TCRdb kept only the in-frame ones, dropping some. The data show some 41,000 clones, with approximately 72% seen just once and around 7.2% held by the top ten. The sequenced sample was blood. These receptors were collected from a person aged 45 to 59 with breast cancer.

The gene calls are TRBV29-1 and TRBJ2-6, with 12 bases matching TRBD1. The CDR3 extends over 16 amino acids. Germline CDR1 and CDR2: SQVTM and ANQGSEA. V was clipped by 5 bases and J by 2 bases; unmatched bases: 4. CDR3 amino acids: CSVTGTGGPGANVLTF. In DNA form, the CDR3 reads TGCAGCGTTACCGGGACAGGGGGCCCTGGGGCCAACGTCCTGACTTTC.

This clone is deemed medium-sized. The chain combines TRBV4-1 with TRBJ1-4; 10 bases are a match to TRBD1. CDR1 is MGHRA and CDR2 is YSYEKL in the germline V gene. The junction had 14 bases not matched to a gene; V was cut back by 3 bases and J by 10 bases. This CDR3 is built from 17 residues. Here the CDR3 DNA reads TGCGCCAGCAGCCAGACCGCCGGGACAGGGGACGGGGGAAAACTGTTTTTT. This translates into CASSQTAGTGDGGKLFF.

CDR3 coding DNA: TGTGCCAGCAGCCTTGGGACAGGGGATACGCAATCAGGGACCCAGCATTTT. Translated, it gives CASSLGTGDTQSGTQHF. V and J are TRBV7-9 and TRBJ1-5, with 10 bases that match TRBD1. CDR1 SEHNR and CDR2 FQNEAQ come from the germline V gene (reference sequence). With 5 bases clipped from V and 11 bases from J, the junction kept 18 bases outside the gene matches. The CDR3 consists of 17 residues. The variable domain in full, completed from reference TRBV7-9 and TRBJ1-5, reads DTGVSQNPRHKITKRGQNVTFRCDPISEHNRLYWYRQTLGQGPEFLTYFQNEAQLEKSRLLSDRFSAERPKGSFSTLEIQRTEQGDSAMYLCASSLGTGDTQSGTQHFGDGTRLSIL.

The CDR3 loop reads CASKTGSRYGYTF. CDR3 in DNA: TGTGCCAGCAAGACAGGGTCGCGCTATGGCTACACCTTC. The chain carries TRBV27 and TRBJ1-2; 7 bases line up with TRBD1. This CDR3 has 13 amino acids. The V gene's germline CDR1 is MNHEY and CDR2 SMNVEV (reference sequence). V was clipped by 7 bases and J by 4 bases; unmatched bases: 6.

This chain connects TRBV19 to TRBJ2-2, with 10 bases lining up with TRBD1. The CDR3 runs 15 residues. CDR1 LNHDA and CDR2 SQIVND come from the germline V gene (reference sequence). V lost 10 bases, J lost 3 bases, and 8 bases stayed unmatched. CDR3 nucleotides: TGTGCCACCCCAACCGGGACAGGGGACACCGGGGAGCTGTTTTTT. The encoded protein is CATPTGTGDTGELFF.

The chain has TRBV19 and TRBJ1-1, with a tentative D call TRBD1 (6 bases). This CDR3 comprises 13 residues. Looked up from germline, CDR1 is LNHDA and CDR2 is SQIVND (reference sequence). V lost 4 bases, J lost 5 bases, and 11 bases lay in between. The CDR3, as DNA: TGTGCCAGTAGTAACAGGGATCGGACTGAAGCTTTCTTT. It yields the protein CASSNRDRTEAFF.

The chain combines TRBV7-5 with TRBJ2-3; the D call in the table, TRBD2, was not verified against the DNA. TRBV7-5 is reported as a pseudogene. This CDR3 spans 20 amino acids. This CDR3 is CARSPRTSGSFRMSTDTQYF. The CDR3, as DNA: TGTGCCAGAAGCCCTCGGACTAGCGGGAGCTTCCGGATGAGCACAGATACGCAGTATTTT.

V usage is TRBV6-5 and J usage is TRBJ1-1, with 7 positions matching TRBD1. Germline V gene lookup returns CDR1 MNHEY and CDR2 SVGAGI. This CDR3 has 14 amino acids. Trimming cost V 6 bases and J 1 base; bases outside gene matches: 5. The CDR3 region has the DNA TGTGCCAGCAGGCGCCGACAGGGGAACACTGAAGCTTTCTTT. Translated: CASRRRQGNTEAFF.

This chain connects TRBV7-6 to TRBJ2-3, with 7 bases lining up with TRBD2. Germline V gives CDR1 SGHVS, CDR2 FNYEAQ. The trim removed 1 base at V and 2 bases at J, leaving 6 bases unmatched. The CDR3 length is 16 residues. CDR3 loop: CASSLGSSGFTDTQYF. Here the CDR3 DNA reads TGTGCCAGCAGCTTAGGATCTAGCGGATTCACAGATACGCAGTATTTT.

Here the CDR3 DNA reads TGTGCCACCAGCAAGACAGGGGGCTACGAGCAGTACTTC. Its translation is CATSKTGGYEQYF. The V gene is TRBV15, the J gene TRBJ2-7; 9 positions match TRBD1. J gave up 3 bases and V 4 bases, and 1 base lay outside the gene matches. The germline gives CDR1 LNHNV, CDR2 YYDKDF (reference sequence). There are 13 residues in the CDR3.

This sequence joins TRBV6-1 and TRBJ2-7, with 7 nucleotides matching TRBD1. The V gene's germline CDR1 is MNHNS and CDR2 SASEGT. This CDR3 comprises 14 residues. Trimming took 6 bases from V and 2 from J; bases not matched to a gene: 7. In nucleotides, the CDR3 is TGTGCCAGCAGGGAGACAGGGAGCACCTACGAGCAGTACGTC. Amino acid sequence: CASRETGSTYEQYV.

V and J are TRBV23-1 and TRBJ1-5, with 8 bases matching TRBD1. TRBV23-1 is labeled an ORF, and its function is uncertain. The J segment lost 4 bases and the V segment lost 3 bases, leaving 11 bases of the junction unmatched. This CDR3 spans 17 amino acids. CDR3 sequence: CASSHLFRTGTNQPQHF. As DNA, the CDR3 is TGCGCCAGCAGTCATCTCTTTAGGACAGGGACGAATCAGCCCCAGCATTTT.

This clone was counted many times. The chain carries TRBV11-3 and TRBJ2-7, with 11 bases aligning to TRBD1. Germline assignment: CDR1 SGHNT and CDR2 YENEEA. With V trimmed by 1 base and J by 6 bases, 2 bases remained unmatched. CDR3 size: 14 residues. The CDR3 here is CASSLVGTGGEQYF. The CDR3 DNA follows: TGTGCCAGCAGCTTAGTGGGGACAGGGGGCGAGCAGTACTTC.

This clone has more than one count but fewer than ten. The chain employs TRBV11-1 and TRBJ2-2; the match to TRBD2 covers 10 bases. Germline lookup yields CDR1 SGHAT and CDR2 FQDESV (reference sequence). This CDR3 is 16 amino acids long. J lost 3 bases, V lost 5 bases, and 6 bases had no gene match. CDR3 loop: CASSPPLAGDTGELFF. The CDR3 nucleotides read TGTGCCAGCAGCCCTCCCCTAGCGGGAGACACCGGGGAGCTGTTTTTT.

In the case of this clone: The sample contains more than one DNA sequence encoding this CDR3. The V call is TRBV9, the J call TRBJ2-1; 9 bases are a match to TRBD2. CDR3 length: 15 amino acids. Germline assignment: CDR1 SGDLS and CDR2 YYNGEE. Losses at the gene ends were 0 bases for V and 6 bases for J; bases not matched to a gene: 4. This chain's CDR3 is CASSVVAGAGNEQFF. The CDR3 nucleotides read TGTGCCAGCAGCGTAGTAGCGGGAGCGGGCAATGAGCAGTTCTTC.

This clone was seen just once. The chain links TRBV15 to TRBJ1-3, with TRBD1 as a possible D gene (6 bases). The germline CDR1 and CDR2 sequences are LNHNV and YYDKDF (reference sequence). The CDR3 has 14 residues. V lost 4 bases to trimming and J lost 2 bases, with 9 bases between them. CDR3 in amino acids: CATSTRDTGNTIYF. The CDR3 DNA sequence: TGTGCCACCAGCACCCGGGACACTGGAAACACCATATATTTT.

The chain couples TRBV5-1 to TRBJ2-1; a possible D gene is TRBD1 (7 bases). Germline loops: CDR1 SGHRS, CDR2 YFSETQ. The CDR3 is 16 amino acids. Trimming shortened V by 0 bases and J by 0 bases, and 10 bases separated the two germline ends. The CDR3 is CASSLAGGSSYNEQFF. The CDR3 DNA reads TGCGCCAGCAGCTTGGCAGGGGGGAGCTCCTACAATGAGCAGTTCTTC.

This clone has more than one count but fewer than ten. V and J are TRBV10-3 and TRBJ2-3, with 9 bases lining up with TRBD1. Germline values: CDR1 ENHRY, CDR2 SYGVKD. V was clipped by 4 bases and J by 4 bases; unmatched bases: 3. The CDR3 is 14 residues long. CDR3 in DNA: TGTGCCATCAGTGGGACAGGGGCGGCAGATACGCAGTATTTT. Translation: CAISGTGAADTQYF.

The chain joins TRBV15 to TRBJ2-5, with D perhaps matching TRBD1 (6 bases). This CDR3 has 16 amino acids. V was trimmed by 3 bases and J by 7 bases, leaving 21 bases between them. Germline V CDR1 and CDR2: LNHNV, YYDKDF (reference sequence). The CDR3 DNA sequence: TGTGCCACCAGCAGTGCAACCGGGACACTAACCGGGACCCAGTACTTC. Translation: CATSSATGTLTGTQYF. The whole variable domain, remainder taken from reference TRBV15 and TRBJ2-5, is DAMVIQNPRYQVTQFGKPVTLSCSQTLNHNVMYWYQQKSSQAPKLLFHYYDKDFNNEADTPDNFQSRRPNTSFCFLDIRSPGLGDTAMYLCATSSATGTLTGTQYFGPGTRLLVL.

This chain uses TRBV29-1 with TRBJ2-7; the match to TRBD1 covers 7 bases. From germline, CDR1 is SQVTM and CDR2 ANQGSEA. V trimming: 4 bases; J trimming: 1 base; junction bases outside the gene matches: 1. This CDR3 spans 12 amino acids. CDR3 amino acids: CSVAGQSYEQYF. In nucleotides, the CDR3 is TGCAGCGTTGCGGGACAGTCCTACGAGCAGTACTTC.

The genes are TRBV4-1 and TRBJ1-1; TRBD1 agrees at 7 bases. The CDR3 contains 16 residues. The trim removed 4 bases at V and 1 base at J, leaving 9 bases unmatched. Germline V gene sequence: CDR1 MGHRA, CDR2 YSYEKL. CDR3 loop: CASSPLARQGNTEAFF. CDR3 bases: TGCGCCAGCAGCCCCTTGGCCCGACAGGGGAACACTGAAGCTTTCTTT.

This chain joins TRBV27 and TRBJ1-2; 7 bases map to TRBD1. This CDR3 is built from 16 residues. Germline V CDR1 and CDR2: MNHEY, SMNVEV (reference sequence). V was pared by 0 bases and J by 0 bases, with 4 bases of the junction left unmatched. The CDR3 DNA is TGTGCCAGCAGTTTATCCGGACAGGTATCTAACTATGGCTACACCTTC. Translated, it gives CASSLSGQVSNYGYTF.

The chain links TRBV21-1 to TRBJ1-6; the D call in the table, TRBD1, was not verified against the DNA. TRBV21-1 is given as a pseudogene. CDR3 length: 13 residues. This chain's CDR3 is CASSRRQDSPLHF. The CDR3 DNA follows: TGTGCCAGCAGCAGGAGACAGGATTCACCCCTCCACTTT.